The following is a T cell receptor (beta chain) sequence with its context. This clonotype has at least ten counts. The antigen it binds to is not known. Per-nucleotide qualities are absent, and no much larger clonotype sits a single base away. These data are taken from a study of regulatory T cells in long-lasting Graves disease (dated by TCRdb to the early 2020s). Turning to the overall study: Newly diagnosed Graves' disease patients had taken antithyroid drugs for less than 3 months. A total of approximately 35 samples were covered by TCR sequencing, comprising roughly 13 persistent and 20 or so newly diagnosed Graves' disease patients. This study used TCR sequencing and RNA sequencing of peripheral blood to compare persistent Graves' disease patients against newly diagnosed Graves' disease patients. The study was registered as a clinical trial and conducted in China.

Sample time point, as interpreted from the label and publication: newly diagnosed GD, antithyroid drugs for less than 3 months. For both TCR sequencing and RNA sequencing, RNA was extracted from PBMCs in TRIzol. The diagnosis of Graves' disease followed American Thyroid Association guidelines. Recruitment of patients was carried out at an endocrinology department in Xi'an, China. Each patient gave approximately 10 milliliters of peripheral blood, collected in an EDTA anticoagulant tube. Ficoll Paque Plus density gradient separation was used to isolate PBMCs, and no further T cell sorting was performed. An Agilent 2100 Bioanalyzer and agarose gel were used to check RNA quality, and a NanoDrop 2000 was used to measure RNA concentration. The library relied on multiplex PCR. Sequencing instrument: Illumina HiSeq 4000. CDR3 regions were amplified by Arm-PCR with iRepertoire HTBI primers to construct TCR beta libraries. PCR products were gel purified before sequencing. For the original study's pipeline: Gene usage analysis of CDR3 amino acid clonotypes relied on the 60 or so TRBV and around 13 TRBJ segments identified across samples. COPE and FqMerger were used to merge filtered high-quality paired reads into contigs. BLAST was used to align contigs to IMGT TRBV, TRBD and TRBJ reference genes, and CDR3 was defined according to IMGT. Highly expanded clones were defined as clonotypes with a frequency above 0.1%. Repertoire diversity was measured by Shannon entropy, and V-J evenness by the Gini coefficient. Clonotypes shared by more than one individual were considered public. TCRdb reanalyzed the raw reads on its own, using fastp at Q25 for trimming and MiXCR for clone calling, and kept in-frame beta chains. A single entry per CDR3 protein holds the most common genes and DNA from its merged rows. What appears here as the V and J calls and clone size reflects TCRdb's work, not the paper's. This sample is represented by about 460,000 distinct CDR3 sequences; around 15% of them were singletons. The ten most abundant clones make up roughly a sixth of the sample.

Study-wide conclusions, independent of this receptor: As a limitation, the authors acknowledged that the small sample size may reduce accuracy. Compared with newly diagnosed patients, patients with persistent Graves' disease had lower TCR Shannon entropy and fewer highly expanded clones, which suggests clonal expansion. Because the primary lesion, thyroid tissue, could not be accessed, the study looked at peripheral blood alone. More public clonotypes were shared among persistent patients (roughly 2,700) than among newly diagnosed patients (966). Only the TCR beta chain was sequenced and analyzed.

These same records also appear under a second study, on T cells in Graves' hyperthyroidism and ophthalmopathy. As noted in the second study: Stable Graves' hyperthyroidism was defined as no progression to ophthalmopathy during 18 months of follow-up. Hyperthyroidism patients were aged 18 to 65 years and newly diagnosed, with disease duration of less than 2 months. Patients with uncontrolled infections, other autoimmune diseases, pregnancy or lactation were excluded. Diagnoses relied on clinical symptoms, serum thyroxine and TRAb, thyroid ultrasound and orbital computed tomography. The TCR CDR3 was subjected to a first round of RT-PCR using the HTBI primer set and the Qiagen OneStep RT-PCR kit. Most expanded thyroid clonotypes (frequency above 0.001) were also detected in blood, a finding suggesting that blood repertoires may reflect thyroid immune responses. A 13 V-J signature model separated ophthalmopathy from stable hyperthyroidism, with over 85% sensitivity and 81% to 83% specificity in cross-validation and 80%/75% in testing. In validation, progression to ophthalmopathy was predicted by the model with almost 71% sensitivity and roughly 76% specificity, a median of approximately 6.5 months before onset. TCR V-J signatures able to tell the groups apart were searched for in a discovery cohort of approximately 95 patients, of whom over 40 had Graves' ophthalmopathy and around 56 had stable Graves' hyperthyroidism. Prospective prediction of ophthalmopathy was tested in an independent validation cohort of approximately 18 hyperthyroidism patients and approximately 17 patients who later progressed to ophthalmopathy. The 100 discovery patients were divided at random into training and test sets in a 7:3 ratio. In several Graves' hyperthyroidism patients, the study also compared T-cell repertoires from thyroid tissue with T-cell repertoires from blood. After blood sampling, hyperthyroidism patients were treated with methimazole at a starting dose of 30 mg daily, and ophthalmopathy patients were treated with high-dose intravenous methylprednisolone. Libraries were constructed in a second round of multiplex PCR, after which size selection and purification were performed. The libraries were sequenced on an Illumina HiSeq2000 using paired-end 100 bp reads. Raw data were processed with SOAPnuke, discarding reads with adapters, uncalled bases, mean Phred below 15, or no exact constant-primer or identifier match. COPE v1.2.5 was used to merge the high-quality paired reads, and each unique nucleotide sequence was defined as a clonotype. MiTCR v1.1 was used to align the clonotypes against IMGT TRBV, TRBD and TRBJ reference segments. The analysis included only V-J combinations with a frequency above 0.0001, which together covered more than 98% of the repertoires. A TCS score was defined as the ratio between F50 (clonal expansion) and ExV (chaos), using BLOSUM62-based TCRdist between CDR3 peptides within each V-J. Welch's t-statistics and random forest reduced around 510 V-J features to about 12, which were used in a naive Bayes classifier (R e1071). Sample size was not statistically predetermined, and investigators were not blinded to group allocation. The paper describes TCR Vbeta CDR3 sequencing of 140 or so peripheral blood samples, made up of 43 ophthalmopathy patients, 70 to 80 hyperthyroidism patients and approximately 17 progressor patients.

This receptor was identified in a woman aged 50 to 60 with Graves disease. Donor details come from another sample of the same person, matched by shared clones. Material: peripheral blood mononuclear cells (PBMCs), obtained at new diagnosis, from a patient treated with antithyroid drugs.

The CDR3 region: CASGLAVTSGEPQETQYF. The sequenced DNA is TGTGCTAGTGGTTTGGCAGTCACTAGCGGAGAACCTCAAGAGACCCAGTACTTC. This chain joins TRBV12-5 to TRBJ2-5, with TRBD2 identical over 8 junction bases. CDR1 and CDR2, per the germline V gene, are LGHNT and FRNRAP. Trimming accounts for 1 base at V and 2 bases at J, while the number of junction bases matched to no gene is 12. The CDR3 numbers 18 residues from cysteine through phenylalanine. The CDR3 DNA has 54 bases and is translated from base 1.